Following are 25 T cell receptor beta chains from one sample sequenced in a study of T cells in Graves' hyperthyroidism and ophthalmopathy. The TCR beta CDR3 regions underwent amplification using RNA transcripts as the source. TCR CDR3 underwent first-round RT-PCR with the HTBI primer set. TCRdb reanalysed the multiplex PCR reads using MiXCR and keeps one entry per CDR3 protein. The repertoire has about 610,000 distinct CDR3 sequences, approximately 14% of them found once; the top ten carry around 4%. The sequenced sample was blood. The source of these receptors is a woman in her thirties or forties with Graves' ophthalmopathy.

This clonotype was detected many times. The chain has TRBV20-1 and TRBJ2-7; perhaps TRBD2 as D (6 bases). V dropped 3 bases and J dropped 0 bases, with 18 bases sitting between them. The germline V gene encodes CDR1 DFQATT and CDR2 SNEGSKA (reference sequence). The CDR3 sequence is 16 residues long. Here the CDR3 reads CSARDISGFTSYEQYF. In nucleotides, the CDR3 is TGCAGTGCTAGGGACATTAGCGGATTCACCTCCTACGAGCAGTACTTC.

This clonotype was seen repeatedly, ten times or more. The chain joins TRBV7-2 to TRBJ2-5; perhaps D is TRBD1 or TRBD2 (6 bases each). The CDR3 runs to 16 residues. The ends were cut back, 5 bases at V and 7 bases at J, with 23 bases in the middle. Germline values: CDR1 SGHTA, CDR2 FQGNSA. This CDR3 reads CASSPQGRLEGVTQYF. CDR3 nucleotide sequence: TGTGCCAGCAGCCCCCAGGGGAGGCTCGAGGGCGTGACCCAGTACTTC.

This clonotype was seen at least ten times. The chain couples TRBV28 to TRBJ2-5; D is undetermined. The CDR3 spans 13 residues. V lost 4 bases and J lost 5, with 11 bases in between. Germline CDR1 and CDR2: MDHEN and SYDVKM. CDR3 DNA sequence: TGTGCCAGCAGTTCCCCCCCCCCGGAGACCCAGTACTTC. As protein: CASSSPPPETQYF.

This chain links TRBV4-1 with TRBJ2-7; TRBD2 agrees at 11 bases. Germline lookup yields CDR1 MGHRA and CDR2 YSYEKL. CDR3 length: 15 residues. V trimming: 4 bases; J trimming: 6 bases; junction bases outside the gene matches: 8. The CDR3 here is CASSRGTSGSLEQYF. In DNA, the CDR3 is TGCGCCAGCAGCCGAGGTACTAGCGGGAGCCTCGAGCAGTACTTC.

This clonotype showed up many times. The chain has TRBV28 and TRBJ2-7; TRBD1 matches at 7 bases. Germline CDR1 reads MDHEN; CDR2 reads SYDVKM. The CDR3 runs 14 residues. Trimming took 3 bases from V and 4 from J; bases not matched to a gene: 6. As DNA, the CDR3 is TGTGCCAGCAGTTTCGTGGGACAGCTTTACGAGCAGTACTTC. This encodes CASSFVGQLYEQYF.

The sample holds many counts of this clonotype. A read error may produce the germline difference seen at one junction end. The rearrangement joins TRBV7-2 to TRBJ2-7; D remains ambiguous. The CDR3 covers 15 residues. Germline CDR1 reads SGHTA; CDR2 reads FQGNSA. CDR3 sequence reads: CASRLGLGSGYEQYF. In nucleotides, the CDR3 is TGTGCCAGCAGATTAGGGCTGGGGTCTGGCTACGAGCAGTACTTC. Supplemented by reference TRBV7-2 and TRBJ2-7, the full variable domain reads GAGVSQSPSNKVTEKGKDVELRCDPISGHTALYWYRQSLGQGLEFLIYFQGNSAPDKSGLPSDRFSAERTGGSVSTLTIQRTQQEDSAVYLCASRLGLGSGYEQYFGPGTRLTVT.

This rearrangement joins TRBV13 to TRBJ2-7; D is possibly TRBD1 or TRBD2 (6 bases each). The CDR3 loop spans 15 amino acids. V lost 2 bases to trimming and J lost 5 bases, with 16 bases between them. Germline V CDR1 and CDR2: PRHDT, FYEKMQ (reference sequence). The CDR3 bases are TGTGCCAGCAGCTTACTGGAGGGGGGTACCCACGAGCAGTACTTC. Translating gives CASSLLEGGTHEQYF. The variable domain in full, with the rest retrieved from reference TRBV13 and TRBJ2-7, is AAGVIQSPRHLIKEKRETATLKCYPIPRHDTVYWYQQGPGQDPQFLISFYEKMQSDKGSIPDRFSAQQFSDYHSELNMSSLELGDSALYFCASSLLEGGTHEQYFGPGTRLTVT.

This clonotype has ten or more counts. V is TRBV20-1 and J is TRBJ2-5; the D is unclear. Germline V gene lookup returns CDR1 DFQATT and CDR2 SNEGSKA (reference sequence). Trimming took 0 bases from V and 2 from J, leaving 13 bases between them. CDR3 length: 15 amino acids. This CDR3 is CSARDLGLSQETQYF. CDR3 bases: TGCAGTGCTAGAGATCTCGGGCTGTCACAAGAGACCCAGTACTTC.

This clonotype was recorded at least ten times. The DNA for the CDR3 is TGTGCCAGCAGCTCCGCGGGGGAGACAGGGTGGGCCAAAAACATTCAGTACTTC. Its translation is CASSSAGETGWAKNIQYF. The chain has TRBV11-2 and TRBJ2-4; tentatively, D is TRBD1 or TRBD2 (7 bases each). The CDR3 is 18 amino acids. V shed 4 bases and J shed 1 base, with 20 bases lying between them. Germline-derived CDR1 and CDR2 are SGHAT and FQNNGV.

This clonotype was picked up many times. The DNA for the CDR3 is TGTGCCAGCAGTTTTTTAGGGGAGGATCAGCCCCAGCATTTT. It codes for CASSFLGEDQPQHF. This chain uses TRBV27 with TRBJ1-5; weak D call: TRBD1 (5 bases). The ends were cut back, 3 bases at V and 5 bases at J, with 11 bases in the middle. This CDR3 contains 14 residues. The germline CDR1 and CDR2 sequences are MNHEY and SMNVEV (reference sequence).

This clonotype was recorded at least ten times. V is TRBV12-3 or TRBV12-4 and J is TRBJ2-7, with D tentatively TRBD1 or TRBD2 (6 bases each). V lost 3 bases and J lost 6, with 12 bases in between. The CDR3 has 13 amino acids. CDR3 amino acids: CASSFLGGSEQYF. The CDR3 region has the DNA TGTGCCAGCAGTTTCTTAGGGGGGTCCGAGCAGTACTTC.

Note on this clonotype: An end of the junction does not agree with germline; a read error may underlie this. The chain recombines TRBV28 with TRBJ2-7; 7 positions agree with TRBD1. In germline, CDR1 is MDHEN, CDR2 SYDVKM. This CDR3 spans 13 amino acids. CDR3 residues: CASSQSTGLPFPF. The CDR3 nucleotides are TGTGCCAGCAGTCAATCGACAGGGCTCCCCTTCCCCTTC.

This clonotype has ten or more counts. The chain has TRBV14 and TRBJ2-7; D not certain. The germline gives CDR1 SGHDN, CDR2 FVKESK. V lost 1 base and J 2 bases, leaving 9 bases between the germline ends. There are 14 residues in the CDR3. The CDR3 DNA sequence: TGTGCCAGCAGCCAAGTTCTGAGCCCCTACGAGCAGTACTTC. Its translation: CASSQVLSPYEQYF.

The rearrangement joins TRBV18 to TRBJ2-7; TRBD1 might be the D (6 bases). CDR3 length equals 13 residues. CDR1 is KGHSH and CDR2 is LQKENI in the germline V gene. Trimming left V 0 bases short and J 7 bases short, with 10 bases between. The CDR3, as DNA: TGTGCCAGCTCACCACCGGGGGCGCGAGAGCAGTACTTC. Translating it yields CASSPPGAREQYF.

This clonotype showed up just a few times. The V gene is TRBV7-9, the J gene TRBJ1-1; D might be TRBD1 (5 bases). Germline V lookup: CDR1 SEHNR, CDR2 FQNEAQ (reference sequence). The CDR3 is made up of 14 amino acids. V gave up 6 bases and J gave up 4 bases, with 15 bases separating them. CDR3 nucleotide sequence: TGTGCCAGCAGACTACCGGGGGGGGGCACTGAAGCTTTCTTT. It translates to CASRLPGGGTEAFF.

This clonotype was detected a few times. The chain recombines TRBV5-1 with TRBJ2-7, with D perhaps matching TRBD1 or TRBD2 (5 bases each). V was pared by 0 bases and J by 5 bases, with 15 bases between. Germline V gene sequence: CDR1 SGHRS, CDR2 YFSETQ. The CDR3 is 15 residues long. For the CDR3, the DNA is TGCGCCAGCAGCTTGGGGGGACGGAGCGTCGACGAGCAGTACTTC. It is translated as CASSLGGRSVDEQYF.

In this sample, this clonotype turned up many times. The V gene is TRBV29-1, the J gene TRBJ2-5; D possibly corresponds to TRBD1 (5 bases). V lost 3 bases to trimming and J lost 4 bases, with 12 bases between them. This CDR3 contains 13 residues. Germline assignment: CDR1 SQVTM and CDR2 ANQGSEA. CDR3 nucleotides: TGCAGCGTTGATTGGCAGGGCGGAGAGACCCAGTACTTC. Translation: CSVDWQGGETQYF.

This clonotype was counted only a few times. This rearrangement joins TRBV5-6 to TRBJ2-3; D may be TRBD2 (6 bases). The CDR3 has 15 residues. Trimming stripped 5 bases from V and 0 bases from J, with 13 bases between. Per the germline V gene, CDR1 is SGHDT and CDR2 is YYEEEE. CDR3 DNA: TGTGCCAGCAGGATGGGGACTCTAAGCACAGATACGCAGTATTTT. It is translated as CASRMGTLSTDTQYF.

The V gene is TRBV28, the J gene TRBJ2-5; 9 positions agree with TRBD2. This CDR3 spans 15 amino acids. Germline CDR1 is MDHEN and CDR2 is SYDVKM. Trimming took 6 bases from V and 1 from J; bases not matched to a gene: 6. The CDR3 region has the DNA TGTGCCAGCAGAGATAGCGGGAGAATCCAAGAGACCCAGTACTTC. This codes for CASRDSGRIQETQYF.

In its sample, this clonotype was seen many times. CDR3 sequence reads: CATSRDLGQVYGYTF. CDR3 DNA: TGTGCCACCAGCAGAGATCTGGGACAGGTCTATGGCTACACCTTC. J is TRBJ1-2 and V is TRBV15; TRBD1 matches at 8 bases. Germline V gives CDR1 LNHNV, CDR2 YYDKDF (reference sequence). J lost 4 bases, V lost 0 bases, and 4 bases had no gene match. There are 15 residues in the CDR3.

Worth noting for this clonotype: The junction differs from germline at one of its ends, possibly a read error. The rearrangement links TRBV7-2 to TRBJ1-1; D is perhaps TRBD1 (5 bases). The CDR3 spans 14 residues. Germline V CDR1 and CDR2: SGHTA, FQGNSA. The CDR3 protein is CASSQALEGSRAFF. DNA of the CDR3: TGCGCCAGCAGCCAAGCCTTAGAGGGGTCGAGGGCTTTCTTT.

This clonotype was counted a few times. This rearrangement joins TRBV15 to TRBJ2-3; D gene unclear. Per the germline V gene, CDR1 is LNHNV and CDR2 is YYDKDF (reference sequence). The CDR3 contains 18 residues. V shed 3 bases and J shed 2 bases, with 21 bases lying between them. CDR3 DNA: TGTGCCACCAGCAGGAACCCTCAGGAGCGAGTGAACACAGATACGCAGTATTTT. Translating gives CATSRNPQERVNTDTQYF.

This clonotype has at least ten counts. V and J are TRBV6-1 and TRBJ1-1; D unclear. CDR1 is MNHNS and CDR2 is SASEGT in the germline V gene. The V and J ends lost 2 bases and 3 bases respectively, with 7 bases between them. This CDR3 comprises 13 residues. The CDR3 bases are TGTGCCAGCAGTGAACATTCGGACACTGAAGCTTTCTTT. Encoded protein: CASSEHSDTEAFF.

This chain connects TRBV7-8 to TRBJ2-7; 7 nucleotides match TRBD2. The ends lost 7 bases at V and 0 bases at J; junction bases unmatched: 9. Germline CDR1 SGHVS, CDR2 FQNEAQ. This CDR3 spans 15 amino acids. The CDR3, as DNA: TGTGCCAGCACCTCTAGCGGTTCCAGCTCCTACGAGCAGTACTTC. This translates into CASTSSGSSSYEQYF.

This clonotype was seen ten or more times. This rearrangement joins TRBV7-9 to TRBJ1-2, with 9 bases identical to TRBD1. The CDR3 spans 15 residues. V gave up 5 bases and J gave up 4 bases; unmatched junction bases: 8. Per germline, CDR1 SEHNR and CDR2 FQNEAQ (reference sequence). CDR3 sequence (DNA): TGTGCCAGCAGCCCCACGGGACAGGGAAGCTATGGCTACACCTTC. This encodes CASSPTGQGSYGYTF. The full variable domain, rest sourced from reference TRBV7-9 and TRBJ1-2, is DTGVSQNPRHKITKRGQNVTFRCDPISEHNRLYWYRQTLGQGPEFLTYFQNEAQLEKSRLLSDRFSAERPKGSFSTLEIQRTEQGDSAMYLCASSPTGQGSYGYTFGSGTRLTVV.